The sample holds many counts of the clone carrying this T cell receptor beta chain. The target antigen is unknown. The read falls 3 residues short of the CDR3 end, and the missing part is taken from the germline J gene. This sample was included in a study of T cell clonality in common variable immunodeficiency. Germline V gives CDR1 ENHRY, CDR2 SYGVKD. The V end was cut by 2 bases, the J end by 0 bases, with 17 bases between. The CDR3 extends over 18 amino acids. Caucasian heritage predominated among both patients and controls. Using immunoSEQ multiplex PCR, the repertoire was profiled, and TCRdb retains in-frame clones only, with some absent. Listed for the sample are around 55,000 clones, none seen a single time. General observations from the study: Compared with healthy controls, CVID subjects showed increased TCRbeta clonality, mostly in about a third.

The chain recombines TRBV10-3 with TRBJ2-1, with D possibly TRBD2 on 6 matching bases. Sequencing was carried out using peripheral blood mononuclear cells. The sequence was obtained from a person aged 18 to 69 in good health. The CDR3 sequence: CAISEPTGGMSSYNEQFF. The CDR3 DNA, read in part, is TGTGCCATCAGTGAGCCAACGGGCGGGATGAGCTCCTACAATGAG.